This is a list of T cell receptor beta chains from one sample in a study of blood T cells in healthy people across ages. TCRdb independently ran MiXCR on the 5' RACE reads; one entry per CDR3 protein. The table lists approximately 1.5 million distinct CDR3 sequences, about 35% of them singletons. The sample taken for sequencing was blood. The origin of the receptors is a woman in her 30s in good health. The CDR3 runs from the conserved cysteine through the conserved F or W. The order of the fields is clone size, D gene, V gene, J gene, CDR3 DNA, CDR3 protein. A D gene is named only where the DNA matches it firmly. Clone size is given for some rows only: seen once, a few or many times, or a class if the clone is expanded.

clone_size: NA; d_call: NA; v_call: TRBV7-9; j_call: TRBJ2-7; cdr3_nt: TGTGCCAGCAGCTTAAGTGGGGGGCTAGGGGTCCCCGAGCAGTACTTC; cdr3_aa: CASSLSGGLGVPEQYF
clone_size: few; d_call: TRBD2; v_call: TRBV20-1; j_call: TRBJ2-5; cdr3_nt: TGCAGTGCTAGAGATCCCGGGAGGTGGGGGGAGACCCAGTACTTC; cdr3_aa: CSARDPGRWGETQYF
clone_size: once; d_call: NA; v_call: TRBV6-2/TRBV6-3; j_call: TRBJ2-1; cdr3_nt: TGTGCCAGCATGATTAGGGGAGGCTCCTACAATGAGCAGTTCTTC; cdr3_aa: CASMIRGGSYNEQFF
clone_size: NA; d_call: NA; v_call: TRBV3-1; j_call: TRBJ1-5; cdr3_nt: TGTGCCAGCAGCCAAGATGAGGCGGGGGCGCAGCCCCAGCATTTT; cdr3_aa: CASSQDEAGAQPQHF
clone_size: NA; d_call: NA; v_call: TRBV7-3; j_call: TRBJ1-1; cdr3_nt: TGTGCCAGCAGCTTATTTGGGTCATCGGGGGAATCTGAAGCTTTCTTT; cdr3_aa: CASSLFGSSGESEAFF
clone_size: few; d_call: NA; v_call: TRBV30; j_call: TRBJ1-1; cdr3_nt: TGTGCCTGGACCCGTCGGGGCAGGGACCACACTGAAGCTTTCTTT; cdr3_aa: CAWTRRGRDHTEAFF
clone_size: NA; d_call: NA; v_call: TRBV4-1; j_call: TRBJ2-3; cdr3_nt: TGCGCCAGCAGCCAAGAAGCCCAAACAGATACGCAGTATTTT; cdr3_aa: CASSQEAQTDTQYF
clone_size: NA; d_call: TRBD1; v_call: TRBV6-2/TRBV6-3; j_call: TRBJ1-5; cdr3_nt: TGTGCCAGCAGAGCTGATACCGGGACAGGGACTGATCAGCCCCAGCATTTT; cdr3_aa: CASRADTGTGTDQPQHF
clone_size: NA; d_call: NA; v_call: TRBV7-2; j_call: TRBJ1-2; cdr3_nt: TGTGTCAGCAGCTCAACACCGCCCGACAACTATGGCTACACCTTC; cdr3_aa: CVSSSTPPDNYGYTF
clone_size: few; d_call: NA; v_call: TRBV7-2; j_call: TRBJ2-3; cdr3_nt: TGTGCCAGCAGCTCGGGTCATTGGGGCGGAGATACGCAGTATTTT; cdr3_aa: CASSSGHWGGDTQYF
clone_size: many; d_call: NA; v_call: TRBV5-1; j_call: TRBJ1-1; cdr3_nt: TGTGCCAGCAGCTTGGGGGGGCCGACTGAAGCTTTCTTT; cdr3_aa: CASSLGGPTEAFF
clone_size: NA; d_call: NA; v_call: TRBV6-1; j_call: TRBJ2-7; cdr3_nt: TGTGCCAGCACCTGGGGGACCCTCTACGAGCAGTACTTC; cdr3_aa: CASTWGTLYEQYF
clone_size: NA; d_call: NA; v_call: TRBV9; j_call: TRBJ2-5; cdr3_nt: TGTGCCAGCAGCCTCTGGGGGGGCCTCGAAGAGACCCAGTACTTC; cdr3_aa: CASSLWGGLEETQYF
clone_size: many; d_call: NA; v_call: TRBV29-1; j_call: TRBJ2-1; cdr3_nt: TGCAGCGTTGAGAAAGTTAAGGGGACGCGGGATGAGCAGTTCTTC; cdr3_aa: CSVEKVKGTRDEQFF
clone_size: NA; d_call: NA; v_call: TRBV7-7; j_call: TRBJ2-6; cdr3_nt: TGTGCCAGCAGCTCACAGGGGGGGCGAGTACCTGGGGCCAACGTCCTGACTTTC; cdr3_aa: CASSSQGGRVPGANVLTF
clone_size: few; d_call: NA; v_call: TRBV20-1; j_call: TRBJ2-3; cdr3_nt: TGCAGTGCCCTACTCCAGGGGGGTACAGATATGCAGTATTTT; cdr3_aa: CSALLQGGTDMQYF
clone_size: few; d_call: TRBD2; v_call: TRBV20-1; j_call: TRBJ2-3; cdr3_nt: TGCAGTGCTAACATTCAGCGGGGGGGCACTGAGTCAGATACGCAGTATTTT; cdr3_aa: CSANIQRGGTESDTQYF
clone_size: once; d_call: NA; v_call: TRBV27; j_call: TRBJ2-7; cdr3_nt: TGTGCCAGCAGTTACTCCTGGACCCCTTCCTACGAGCAGTACTTC; cdr3_aa: CASSYSWTPSYEQYF
clone_size: many; d_call: NA; v_call: TRBV29-1; j_call: TRBJ2-3; cdr3_nt: TGCAGCTTCCACACAGATACGCAGTATTTT; cdr3_aa: CSFHTDTQYF
clone_size: NA; d_call: NA; v_call: TRBV28; j_call: TRBJ2-1; cdr3_nt: TGTGCCAGCAGTCCTCCGACTTCAGGGACCCCGTCCAATGAGCAGTTCTTC; cdr3_aa: CASSPPTSGTPSNEQFF
clone_size: many; d_call: NA; v_call: TRBV12-5; j_call: TRBJ2-1; cdr3_nt: TGTGCTAGTACCCTCGGGCAGGTTGACAATGAGCAGTTCTTC; cdr3_aa: CASTLGQVDNEQFF
clone_size: NA; d_call: NA; v_call: TRBV20-1; j_call: TRBJ2-5; cdr3_nt: TGCAGTGCTAATGACTACTTCCCGAGAGAGACCCAGTACTTC; cdr3_aa: CSANDYFPRETQYF
clone_size: few; d_call: NA; v_call: TRBV4-1; j_call: TRBJ1-6; cdr3_nt: TGCGCCAGCAGCCAAGTTATTCAGGGATCACCCCTCCACTTT; cdr3_aa: CASSQVIQGSPLHF
clone_size: few; d_call: NA; v_call: TRBV2; j_call: TRBJ1-2; cdr3_nt: TGTGCCAGCAGGGAAGGGTATGGCTACACCTTC; cdr3_aa: CASREGYGYTF
clone_size: few; d_call: TRBD1; v_call: TRBV20-1; j_call: TRBJ2-1; cdr3_nt: TGCAGTGCTAGAAGGGGGACAGGGGTAGAAAATGAGCAGTTCTTC; cdr3_aa: CSARRGTGVENEQFF
clone_size: few; d_call: TRBD2; v_call: TRBV20-1; j_call: TRBJ2-3; cdr3_nt: TGCAGTGGTCAAGCGGGGGGCACAGATACGCAGTATTTT; cdr3_aa: CSGQAGGTDTQYF
clone_size: NA; d_call: NA; v_call: TRBV4-2; j_call: TRBJ1-1; cdr3_nt: TGTGCCAGCAGCCAAATGGAGGGGAACACTGAAGCTTTCTTT; cdr3_aa: CASSQMEGNTEAFF
clone_size: NA; d_call: TRBD2; v_call: TRBV4-1; j_call: TRBJ2-4; cdr3_nt: TGCGCCAGCAGCCAAGTACGGACTAGCGGGGGCGGAAACATTCAGTACTTC; cdr3_aa: CASSQVRTSGGGNIQYF
clone_size: NA; d_call: NA; v_call: TRBV5-1; j_call: TRBJ2-7; cdr3_nt: TGCGCCAGCAGTCCCAACAGCTTTTACGAGCAGTACTTC; cdr3_aa: CASSPNSFYEQYF
clone_size: NA; d_call: NA; v_call: TRBV7-9; j_call: TRBJ2-7; cdr3_nt: TGTGCCAGCAGCTTAGCGCTAGCTGACCCTAGGGAGCAGTACTTC; cdr3_aa: CASSLALADPREQYF
clone_size: NA; d_call: NA; v_call: TRBV20-1; j_call: TRBJ2-1; cdr3_nt: TGCAGTGCCGACCACAGGTCAGCATCCTACAATGAGCAGTTCTTC; cdr3_aa: CSADHRSASYNEQFF
clone_size: few; d_call: NA; v_call: TRBV5-1; j_call: TRBJ2-7; cdr3_nt: TGCACCAGCAGCTTGGAGGGGACAGCGGAGGGATTCTCCTACGAGCAGTACTTC; cdr3_aa: CTSSLEGTAEGFSYEQYF
clone_size: few; d_call: NA; v_call: TRBV9; j_call: TRBJ2-7; cdr3_nt: TGTGCCAGCAGCCCCCAAAGTCGGAGCGAGCAGTACTTC; cdr3_aa: CASSPQSRSEQYF
clone_size: NA; d_call: NA; v_call: TRBV20-1; j_call: TRBJ2-1; cdr3_nt: TGCAGTGCTAGGCGGGTCGGTCAGACATACAATGAGCAGTTCTTC; cdr3_aa: CSARRVGQTYNEQFF
clone_size: NA; d_call: NA; v_call: TRBV7-3; j_call: TRBJ2-1; cdr3_nt: TGTGCCAGCAGCTCCAACTCTGGGGAGCAGTTCTTC; cdr3_aa: CASSSNSGEQFF
clone_size: NA; d_call: TRBD1; v_call: TRBV10-3; j_call: TRBJ1-6; cdr3_nt: TGTGCCATCAGTGACAGGACAGGGTTATTACCCCTCCACTTT; cdr3_aa: CAISDRTGLLPLHF
clone_size: many; d_call: NA; v_call: TRBV12-3/TRBV12-4; j_call: TRBJ2-1; cdr3_nt: TGTGCCAGCAGTTCGGACATATACAATGAGCAGTTCTTC; cdr3_aa: CASSSDIYNEQFF
clone_size: NA; d_call: TRBD2; v_call: TRBV10-3; j_call: TRBJ2-7; cdr3_nt: TGTGCCATCAGTGACAACAAGCGGGAGGCCACCTACGAGCAGTACTTC; cdr3_aa: CAISDNKREATYEQYF